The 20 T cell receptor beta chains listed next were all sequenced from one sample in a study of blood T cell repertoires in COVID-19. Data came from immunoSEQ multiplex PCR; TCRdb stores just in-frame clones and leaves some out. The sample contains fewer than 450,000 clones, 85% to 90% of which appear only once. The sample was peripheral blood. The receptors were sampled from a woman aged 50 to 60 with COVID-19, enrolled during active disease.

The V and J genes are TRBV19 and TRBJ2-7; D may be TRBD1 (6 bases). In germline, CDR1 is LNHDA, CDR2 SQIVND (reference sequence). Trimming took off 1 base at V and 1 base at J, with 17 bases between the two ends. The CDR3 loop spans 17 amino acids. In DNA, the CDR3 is TGTGCCAGTAGTATAGCGGTCGACAGGCTATCTTCCTACGAGCAGTACTTC. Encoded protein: CASSIAVDRLSSYEQYF.

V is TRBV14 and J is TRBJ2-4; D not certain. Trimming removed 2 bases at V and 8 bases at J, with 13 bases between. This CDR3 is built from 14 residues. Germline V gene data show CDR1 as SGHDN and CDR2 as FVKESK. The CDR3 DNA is TGTGCCAGCAGCCAAAGTTTGGTAATAGACATTCAGTACTTC. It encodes CASSQSLVIDIQYF.

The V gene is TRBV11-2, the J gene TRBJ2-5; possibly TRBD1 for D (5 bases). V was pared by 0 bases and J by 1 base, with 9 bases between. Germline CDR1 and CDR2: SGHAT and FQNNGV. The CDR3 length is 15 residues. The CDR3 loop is CASSLDGASQETQYF. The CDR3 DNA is TGTGCCAGCAGCTTAGATGGGGCGTCCCAAGAGACCCAGTACTTC.

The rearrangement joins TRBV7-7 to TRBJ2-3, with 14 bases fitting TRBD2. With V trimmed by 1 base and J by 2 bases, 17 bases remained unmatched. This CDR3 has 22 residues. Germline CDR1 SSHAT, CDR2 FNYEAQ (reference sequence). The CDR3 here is CASSLVWATSGRGLGITDTQYF. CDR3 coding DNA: TGTGCCAGCAGCTTAGTTTGGGCGACTAGCGGGAGGGGTTTGGGTATCACAGATACGCAGTATTTT.

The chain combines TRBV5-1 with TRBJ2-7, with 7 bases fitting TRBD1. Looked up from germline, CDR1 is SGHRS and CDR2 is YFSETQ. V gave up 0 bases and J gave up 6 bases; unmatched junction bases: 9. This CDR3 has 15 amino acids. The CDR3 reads CASSLGRGTVLEQYF. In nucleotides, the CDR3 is TGCGCCAGCAGCTTGGGCAGGGGGACAGTGCTCGAGCAGTACTTC. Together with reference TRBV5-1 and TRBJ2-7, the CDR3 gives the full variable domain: KAGVTQTPRYLIKTRGQQVTLSCSPISGHRSVSWYQQTPGQGLQFLFEYFSETQRNKGNFPGRFSGRQFSNSRSEMNVSTLELGDSALYLCASSLGRGTVLEQYFGPGTRLTVT.

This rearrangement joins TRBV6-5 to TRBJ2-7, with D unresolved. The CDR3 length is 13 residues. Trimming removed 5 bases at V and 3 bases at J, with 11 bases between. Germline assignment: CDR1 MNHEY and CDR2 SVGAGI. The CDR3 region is CASSPLGLYEQYF. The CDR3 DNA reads TGTGCCAGCAGTCCCCTTGGGCTCTACGAGCAGTACTTC.

For the CDR3, the DNA is TGTGCCAGCAGGGGAGGGGTTGTTAATGGCTACACCTTC. Translating it yields CASRGGVVNGYTF. V usage is TRBV6-5 and J usage is TRBJ1-2, with D possibly being TRBD1 (5 bases). The germline V gene encodes CDR1 MNHEY and CDR2 SVGAGI. This CDR3 has 13 residues. Deletions cut 6 bases from V and 6 bases from J, with 14 bases between.

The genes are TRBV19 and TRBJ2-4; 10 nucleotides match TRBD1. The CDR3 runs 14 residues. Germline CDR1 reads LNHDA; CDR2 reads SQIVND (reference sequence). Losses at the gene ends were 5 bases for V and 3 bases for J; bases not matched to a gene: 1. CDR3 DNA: TGTGCCAGTAGTTGGACAGGGGGCAAAAACATTCAGTACTTC. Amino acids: CASSWTGGKNIQYF.

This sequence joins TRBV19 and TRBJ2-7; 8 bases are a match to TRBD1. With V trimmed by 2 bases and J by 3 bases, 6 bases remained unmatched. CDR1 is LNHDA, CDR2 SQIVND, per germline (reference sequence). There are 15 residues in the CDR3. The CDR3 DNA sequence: TGTGCCAGTAGTATAACCGGGACAGGTCGCTACGAGCAGTACTTC. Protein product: CASSITGTGRYEQYF.

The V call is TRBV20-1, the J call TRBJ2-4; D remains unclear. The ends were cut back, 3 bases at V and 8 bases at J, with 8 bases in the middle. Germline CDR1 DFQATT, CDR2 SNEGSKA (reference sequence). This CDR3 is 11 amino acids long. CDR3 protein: CSARHSDIQYF. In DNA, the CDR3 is TGCAGTGCTAGGCATTCAGACATTCAGTACTTC.

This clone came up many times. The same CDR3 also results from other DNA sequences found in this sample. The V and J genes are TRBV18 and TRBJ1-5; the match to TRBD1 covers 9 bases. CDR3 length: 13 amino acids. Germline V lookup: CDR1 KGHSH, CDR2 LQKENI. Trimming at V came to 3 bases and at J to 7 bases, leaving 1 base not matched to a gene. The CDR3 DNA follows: TGTGCCAGCTCACCGGACAGGGGACAGCCCCAGCATTTT. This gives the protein CASSPDRGQPQHF.

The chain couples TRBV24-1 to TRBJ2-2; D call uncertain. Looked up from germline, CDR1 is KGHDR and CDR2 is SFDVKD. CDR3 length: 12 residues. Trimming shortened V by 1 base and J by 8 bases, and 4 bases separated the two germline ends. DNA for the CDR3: TGTGCCACCAGTGATTTTCTAGGGGAGCTGTTTTTT. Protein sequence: CATSDFLGELFF.

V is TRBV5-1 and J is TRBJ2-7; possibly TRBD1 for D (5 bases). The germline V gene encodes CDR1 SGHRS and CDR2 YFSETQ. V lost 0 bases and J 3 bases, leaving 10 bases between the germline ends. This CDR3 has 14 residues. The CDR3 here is CASSLEAGIYEQYF. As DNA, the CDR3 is TGCGCCAGCAGCTTGGAAGCAGGGATCTACGAGCAGTACTTC.

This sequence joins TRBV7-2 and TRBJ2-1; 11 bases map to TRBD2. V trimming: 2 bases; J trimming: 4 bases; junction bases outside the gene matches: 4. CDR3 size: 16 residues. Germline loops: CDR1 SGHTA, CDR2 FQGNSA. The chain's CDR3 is CASSLMRLAGYNEQFF. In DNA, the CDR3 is TGTGCCAGCAGCTTAATGAGACTAGCGGGGTACAATGAGCAGTTCTTC.

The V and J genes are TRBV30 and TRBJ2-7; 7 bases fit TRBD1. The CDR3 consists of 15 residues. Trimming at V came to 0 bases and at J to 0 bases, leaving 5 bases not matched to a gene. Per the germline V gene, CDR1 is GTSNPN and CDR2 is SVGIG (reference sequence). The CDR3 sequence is CAWSVPHRGSYEQYF. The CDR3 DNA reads TGTGCCTGGAGTGTACCCCACAGGGGCTCCTACGAGCAGTACTTC.

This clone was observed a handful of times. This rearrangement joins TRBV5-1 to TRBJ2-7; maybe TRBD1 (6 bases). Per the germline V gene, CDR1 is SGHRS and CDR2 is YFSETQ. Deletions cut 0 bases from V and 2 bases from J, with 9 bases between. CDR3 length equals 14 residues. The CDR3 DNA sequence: TGCGCCAGCAGCTTGGCCACAGGGACCTACGAGCAGTACTTC. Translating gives CASSLATGTYEQYF.

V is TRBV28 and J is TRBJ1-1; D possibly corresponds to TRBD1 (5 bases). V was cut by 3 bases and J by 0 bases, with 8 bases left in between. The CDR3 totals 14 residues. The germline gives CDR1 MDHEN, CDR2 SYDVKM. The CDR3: CASSLRGVNTEAFF. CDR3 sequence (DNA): TGTGCCAGCAGTTTGCGGGGGGTGAACACTGAAGCTTTCTTT.

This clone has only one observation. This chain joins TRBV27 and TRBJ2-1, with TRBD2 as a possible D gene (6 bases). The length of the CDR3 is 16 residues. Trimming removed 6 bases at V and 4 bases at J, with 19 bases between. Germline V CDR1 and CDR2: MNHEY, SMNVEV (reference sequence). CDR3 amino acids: CASRPQLATVYNEQFF. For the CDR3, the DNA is TGTGCCAGCAGACCACAGCTAGCGACCGTTTACAATGAGCAGTTCTTC.

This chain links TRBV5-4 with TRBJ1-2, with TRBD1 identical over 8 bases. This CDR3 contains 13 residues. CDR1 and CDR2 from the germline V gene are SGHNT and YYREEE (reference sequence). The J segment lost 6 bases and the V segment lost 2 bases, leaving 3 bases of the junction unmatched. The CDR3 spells CASSLQGVDGYTF. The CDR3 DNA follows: TGTGCCAGCAGCTTACAGGGGGTTGATGGCTACACCTTC.

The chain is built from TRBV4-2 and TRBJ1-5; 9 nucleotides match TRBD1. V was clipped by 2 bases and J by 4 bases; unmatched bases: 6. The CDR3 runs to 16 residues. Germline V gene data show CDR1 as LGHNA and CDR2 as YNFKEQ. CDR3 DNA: TGTGCCAGCAGCCAAACCGGACAGGGGTTAAATCAGCCCCAGCATTTT. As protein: CASSQTGQGLNQPQHF.